This T cell receptor (beta chain) comes out of a study of T-cell reconstitution after alpha-beta-depleted transplantation in children. Overall study results and limits: Elevated TCRbeta diversity at day 60 was traced, in some patients, to surviving recipient T cells and thymic progenitors. Newly produced T cells mostly provided counts and TCRbeta diversity after one year, as hyperexpanded clones declined. About two months after transplant, alpha-beta T cells reportedly came from several hundred expanded graft clones.

A TCRbeta library incorporating unique molecular identifiers was prepared. Each CDR3 protein gets one entry after TCRdb re-called the PCR reads with MiXCR. Of roughly 120,000 distinct CDR3 sequences in the sample, more than 20% are singletons; the top ten hold more than 9%. Comment on this clonotype: Its antigen is not known.

This CDR3 has 15 amino acids. V shed 7 bases, J shed 6 bases, and the junction held 12 bases outside the gene matches. The germline CDR1 and CDR2 sequences are MDHEN and SYDVKM. The specimen comprised PBMCs, mostly from graft donor cells, sampled 180 days after TCRalphabeta/CD19-depleted stem cell transplant. The chain couples TRBV28 to TRBJ2-1; 7 bases map to TRBD2. This TCR came from a male patient aged 2 to 10 who had a stem cell transplant for chronic granulomatous disease, so the T cells may come from the graft donor. CDR3: CASKGWDGGSNEQFF. CDR3 DNA: TGTGCCAGCAAGGGATGGGATGGCGGGAGCAATGAGCAGTTCTTC.